The 25 T cell receptor beta chains below were found in one sample sequenced in a study of blood T cells in healthy people across ages. Alongside a J-beta primer mix, a sample-barcoded 5' primer served in a second PCR lasting about 6 to 11 cycles. MiXCR, run by TCRdb on the 5' RACE reads, gives a single entry per CDR3 protein. Of some 1,000,000 distinct CDR3 sequences in the sample, 20% to 25% are singletons; the top ten hold 0.75%. These data are also associated with another study on T cells of mothers and their children.

The sample comprised blood. The receptors come from a girl under 10 years old in good health.

J is TRBJ2-2 and V is TRBV7-2; TRBD2 matches at 10 bases. This CDR3 has 16 amino acids. The V gene's germline CDR1 is SGHTA and CDR2 FQGNSA. V gave up 1 base and J gave up 1 base; unmatched junction bases: 0. For the CDR3, the DNA is TGTGCCAGCAGCTTAGTAGCGGGAGGGAACACCGGGGAGCTGTTTTTT. This encodes CASSLVAGGNTGELFF.

The chain uses TRBV7-9 and TRBJ2-1, with D possibly matching TRBD2 (6 bases). Trimming took off 11 bases at V and 2 bases at J, with 19 bases between the two ends. CDR1 and CDR2 (germline): SEHNR, FQNEAQ (reference sequence). This CDR3 spans 15 amino acids. CDR3 residues: CAGGGWDGPYNEQFF. For the CDR3, the DNA is TGTGCCGGTGGGGGGTGGGACGGACCCTACAATGAGCAGTTCTTC.

The chain combines TRBV7-2 with TRBJ2-7; possibly TRBD2 for D (5 bases). Germline-derived CDR1 and CDR2 are SGHTA and FQGNSA. This CDR3 region has 13 residues. The V end lost 3 bases, the J end lost 6 bases, and 12 bases lay between the germline ends. The CDR3: CASSLDSPSEQYF. DNA of the CDR3: TGTGCCAGCAGCTTGGACTCCCCCTCCGAGCAGTACTTC.

The rearrangement links TRBV28 to TRBJ2-5; TRBD1 might be the D (6 bases). Trimming took off 3 bases at V and 5 bases at J, with 16 bases between the two ends. This CDR3 comprises 15 residues. Germline CDR1 reads MDHEN; CDR2 reads SYDVKM. CDR3 region: CASSFGQLLEETQYF. The CDR3 DNA reads as TGTGCCAGCAGTTTCGGACAGCTACTAGAGGAGACCCAGTACTTC.

This clonotype was detected a few times. The chain has TRBV19 and TRBJ1-4; no clear D. Between the trimmed V and J ends, which lost 6 bases and 1 base, there was a span of 15 bases. Germline V gene data show CDR1 as LNHDA and CDR2 as SQIVND (reference sequence). This CDR3 is 16 amino acids long. For the CDR3, the DNA is TGTGCCAGTAGCACAAGGATGGGTGGAACTAATGAAAAACTGTTTTTT. Translated, it gives CASSTRMGGTNEKLFF.

This clonotype showed up just a few times. This chain uses TRBV13 with TRBJ1-6; the match to TRBD1 covers 10 bases. CDR3 length equals 15 residues. Germline lookup yields CDR1 PRHDT and CDR2 FYEKMQ (reference sequence). Losses at the gene ends were 4 bases for V and 8 bases for J; bases not matched to a gene: 5. The CDR3 coding sequence is TGTGCCAGCAGCTCGCGGACAGGGGGGGATTCACCCCTCCACTTT. The encoded protein is CASSSRTGGDSPLHF.

This clonotype has more than one count but fewer than ten. J is TRBJ1-2 and V is TRBV28, with TRBD1 as a possible D gene (5 bases). Germline V gene sequence: CDR1 MDHEN, CDR2 SYDVKM. This CDR3 has 14 residues. V was cut by 3 bases and J by 3 bases, with 11 bases left in between. The CDR3 is CASSFRIRDYGYTF. The CDR3 DNA follows: TGTGCCAGCAGTTTCAGGATCAGGGACTATGGCTACACCTTC.

This clonotype came up a few times. The V and J genes are TRBV20-1 and TRBJ2-3; unclear D gene. The CDR3 extends over 11 amino acids. Trimming took 2 bases from V and 6 from J, leaving 6 bases between them. Germline V CDR1 and CDR2: DFQATT, SNEGSKA (reference sequence). The CDR3 region is CSARSEDTQYF. The CDR3 DNA reads TGCAGTGCTAGATCGGAGGATACGCAGTATTTT.

This clonotype was recorded a few times. This CDR3 reads CASTGGQDSPGETQYF. The CDR3 coding sequence is TGTGCCAGCACGGGGGGACAGGACTCACCCGGGGAGACCCAGTACTTC. The chain has TRBV7-9 and TRBJ2-5; TRBD1 is a possible D gene (8 bases). V lost 7 bases and J 5 bases, leaving 23 bases between the germline ends. CDR1 and CDR2 (germline): SEHNR, FQNEAQ (reference sequence). This CDR3 comprises 16 residues.

The V gene is TRBV20-1, the J gene TRBJ2-5; D is possibly TRBD1 (6 bases). The CDR3 has 14 amino acids. V lost 6 bases, J lost 2 bases, and 16 bases lay in between. Germline V gene sequence: CDR1 DFQATT, CDR2 SNEGSKA (reference sequence). The CDR3 coding sequence is TGCAGTGCCCAATTAACCGGGACACAAGAGACCCAGTACTTC. It encodes CSAQLTGTQETQYF.

The chain has TRBV27 and TRBJ1-4; a possible D gene is TRBD1 (5 bases). Germline CDR1 is MNHEY and CDR2 is SMNVEV (reference sequence). V lost 5 bases and J 4 bases, leaving 11 bases between the germline ends. The CDR3 totals 14 residues. This CDR3 is CASSKAGRNEKLFF. The CDR3 region has the DNA TGTGCCAGCAGTAAGGCAGGGCGTAATGAAAAACTGTTTTTT.

V usage is TRBV6-6 and J usage is TRBJ2-1; D unresolved. The V end lost 5 bases, the J end lost 12 bases, and 11 bases lay between the germline ends. Germline values: CDR1 MNHNY, CDR2 SVGAGI (reference sequence). The CDR3 extends over 11 amino acids. DNA for the CDR3: TGTGCCAGCAGTCCGGGCCTGGGGCAGTTCTTC. It specifies CASSPGLGQFF.

The genes are TRBV3-1 and TRBJ2-5; TRBD1 matches 10 bases. Germline-derived CDR1 and CDR2 are LGHDT and YNNKEL (reference sequence). CDR3 length: 15 amino acids. V dropped 4 bases and J dropped 4; count of bases not matched to a gene: 6. CDR3 nucleotides: TGTGCCAGCAGCCCGGACAGGGGGACGCTAGAGACCCAGTACTTC. It is translated as CASSPDRGTLETQYF.

This chain uses TRBV5-1 with TRBJ1-2; 9 nucleotides line up with TRBD1. The J segment lost 6 bases and the V segment lost 0 bases, leaving 3 bases of the junction unmatched. CDR1 is SGHRS, CDR2 YFSETQ, per germline. This CDR3 comprises 14 residues. The CDR3 loop is CASSLVGTGNGYTF. Written as DNA, the CDR3 is TGCGCCAGCAGCTTGGTCGGGACAGGGAATGGCTACACCTTC.

The chain employs TRBV6-2 or TRBV6-3 and TRBJ2-1; 9 bases are shared with TRBD1. The CDR3 is 13 residues long. J was trimmed by 8 bases and V by 6 bases; bases with no gene match: 5. Germline assignment: CDR1 MNHEY and CDR2 SVGEGT. CDR3 nucleotide sequence: TGTGCCAGCAGGATACAGGGGGCCTATGAGCAGTTCTTC. As protein: CASRIQGAYEQFF.

The V gene is TRBV5-1, the J gene TRBJ1-6; D may be TRBD1 (5 bases). CDR1 and CDR2 (germline): SGHRS, YFSETQ. V was pared by 4 bases and J by 14 bases, with 22 bases between. The CDR3 covers 15 residues. CDR3 in DNA: TGCGCCAGCAGCGTAGGGGAGACCCCTAAGCAATCCCTCCACTTT. Its protein product is CASSVGETPKQSLHF.

This sequence joins TRBV12-3 or TRBV12-4 and TRBJ1-5; D remains unclear. The V end was cut by 0 bases, the J end by 5 bases, with 2 bases between. The CDR3 runs to 12 residues. The CDR3 is CASSLAHQPQHF. CDR3 in DNA: TGTGCCAGCAGTTTAGCGCATCAGCCCCAGCATTTT.

Points on this clonotype: The junction does not match germline at one end; this may be a read error. V gene TRBV28 combines with J gene TRBJ2-4; unclear D gene. The CDR3 has 13 amino acids. Germline V gene sequence: CDR1 MDHEN, CDR2 SYDVKM. The CDR3 bases are TGTGCCAGCAGTTCCCCGACGAGGATTGGTAGGGCTTTC. Translated: CASSSPTRIGRAF.

The J gene is TRBJ2-7, the V gene TRBV27, with D unclear. Looked up from germline, CDR1 is MNHEY and CDR2 is SMNVEV (reference sequence). The V and J ends lost 2 bases and 2 bases respectively, with 7 bases between them. CDR3 length: 13 amino acids. Here the CDR3 reads CASSLKVTYEQYF. The CDR3 DNA sequence: TGTGCCAGCAGTTTAAAGGTAACCTACGAGCAGTACTTC.

The chain joins TRBV20-1 to TRBJ1-3; tentatively, D is TRBD1 (6 bases). Germline V gene lookup returns CDR1 DFQATT and CDR2 SNEGSKA (reference sequence). Trimming shortened V by 3 bases and J by 0 bases, and 18 bases separated the two germline ends. This CDR3 spans 17 amino acids. For the CDR3, the DNA is TGCAGTGCTAGCCCCTTCGCAGGGGCTCTCTCTGGAAACACCATATATTTT. Residues: CSASPFAGALSGNTIYF.

This clonotype was detected only a few times. The chain employs TRBV7-9 and TRBJ1-4, with 9 bases lining up with TRBD1. The CDR3 runs to 15 residues. Germline CDR1 reads SEHNR; CDR2 reads FQNEAQ (reference sequence). With V trimmed by 5 bases and J by 8 bases, 9 bases remained unmatched. Written as DNA, the CDR3 is TGTGCCAGCAGCCCATCGGACAGGGGAGACGAAAAACTGTTTTTT. As protein: CASSPSDRGDEKLFF. Combining the CDR3 with reference TRBV7-9 and TRBJ1-4 gives the whole variable domain DTGVSQNPRHKITKRGQNVTFRCDPISEHNRLYWYRQTLGQGPEFLTYFQNEAQLEKSRLLSDRFSAERPKGSFSTLEIQRTEQGDSAMYLCASSPSDRGDEKLFFGSGTQLSVL.

This clonotype has a handful of counts. V gene TRBV14 combines with J gene TRBJ2-1; D possibly corresponds to TRBD1 (6 bases). Per germline, CDR1 SGHDN and CDR2 FVKESK. Trimming pared 4 bases from V and 2 bases from J, leaving 15 bases between. The CDR3 is 16 amino acids. The CDR3 protein is CASSLEIGGTYNEQFF. As DNA, the CDR3 is TGTGCCAGCAGCCTGGAGATAGGGGGAACCTACAATGAGCAGTTCTTC. Drawing the rest from reference TRBV14 and TRBJ2-1, the complete variable domain is EAGVTQFPSHSVIEKGQTVTLRCDPISGHDNLYWYRRVMGKEIKFLLHFVKESKQDESGMPNNRFLAERTGGTYSTLKVQPAELEDSGVYFCASSLEIGGTYNEQFFGPGTRLTVL.

This clonotype showed up just a few times. The chain is built from TRBV20-1 and TRBJ2-7; 7 bases map to TRBD2. CDR1 and CDR2 from the germline V gene are DFQATT and SNEGSKA (reference sequence). The CDR3 is 14 residues long. V dropped 3 bases and J dropped 3; count of bases not matched to a gene: 8. The CDR3 nucleotides are TGCAGTGCTAGTGGCGGGAGCTTTAGCTACGAGCAGTACTTC. Amino acids: CSASGGSFSYEQYF.

In its sample, this clonotype was seen a few times. The V gene is TRBV10-3, the J gene TRBJ2-1, with D perhaps TRBD2 (6 bases). Germline CDR1 is ENHRY and CDR2 is SYGVKD. The CDR3 is 12 residues long. V shed 6 bases and J shed 6 bases, with 9 bases lying between them. CDR3 bases: TGTGCCATCAGGACTAGTAGCAATGAGCAGTTCTTC. It codes for CAIRTSSNEQFF.

This clonotype came up many times. The V and J genes are TRBV7-3 and TRBJ1-6; no firm D call. V was cut by 3 bases and J by 8 bases, with 8 bases left in between. The CDR3 totals 13 residues. Germline loops: CDR1 SGHTA, CDR2 FQGTGA. The CDR3 coding sequence is TGTGCCAGCAGCTTGGGGAGGGATTCACCCCTCCACTTT. Translated: CASSLGRDSPLHF.